These 5 T cell receptor beta chains came from one sample sequenced in a study of T cells in localized non-small cell lung cancer. Data came from immunoSEQ multiplex PCR; TCRdb stores just in-frame clones and leaves some out. The profile covers 70,000 to 95,000 clones, with roughly 88% appearing a single time and roughly 4% taken by the ten largest. Material: PBMCs, obtained before any cancer treatment. These receptors all stem from a woman aged 40 to 75 with stage II squamous cell lung carcinoma.

The genes are TRBV6-5 and TRBJ1-1, with unresolved D. CDR1 is MNHEY and CDR2 is SVGAGI in the germline V gene. The V end lost 0 bases, the J end lost 0 bases, and 5 bases lay between the germline ends. The CDR3 is 14 amino acids. The CDR3: CASSYSEVNTEAFF. In DNA form, the CDR3 reads TGTGCCAGCAGTTACTCGGAGGTGAACACTGAAGCTTTCTTT.

The chain carries TRBV5-6 and TRBJ2-1; perhaps TRBD2 as D (6 bases). In germline, CDR1 is SGHDT, CDR2 YYEEEE. Trimming stripped 1 base from V and 6 bases from J, with 17 bases between. This CDR3 region has 16 residues. CDR3 sequence (DNA): TGTGCCAGCAGCTTGTACCTAGCGACTTCGGGCAATGAGCAGTTCTTC. It translates to CASSLYLATSGNEQFF.

V and J are TRBV5-6 and TRBJ2-1; tentative D call: TRBD2 (6 bases). V was shortened by 5 bases and J by 7 bases, with 13 bases between the two germline ends. The CDR3 contains 13 residues. CDR1 and CDR2 (germline): SGHDT, YYEEEE. The CDR3 sequence: CASRPTGRNEQFF. In DNA, the CDR3 is TGTGCCAGCAGACCCACGGGGAGGAATGAGCAGTTCTTC.

This clone was seen just once. The V gene is TRBV7-9, the J gene TRBJ2-7, with 10 bases aligning to TRBD2. Trimming removed 1 base from V and 6 bases from J; junction bases left unmatched: 3. The CDR3 sequence is 14 residues long. CDR1 and CDR2 (germline): SEHNR, FQNEAQ (reference sequence). The CDR3 spells CASSLDGLAAEQYF. The CDR3 DNA reads TGTGCCAGCAGCTTAGACGGACTAGCGGCCGAGCAGTACTTC.

This clone was recorded a few times. V is TRBV11-2 and J is TRBJ2-7, with D perhaps being TRBD1 or TRBD2 (5 bases each). Looked up from germline, CDR1 is SGHAT and CDR2 is FQNNGV. The CDR3 length is 15 residues. Trimming removed 3 bases from V and 5 bases from J, with 17 bases in between. The CDR3 DNA is TGTGCCAGCAGCTTTTGGGGGTCACGTCTTGACGAGCAGTACTTC. Translated: CASSFWGSRLDEQYF.